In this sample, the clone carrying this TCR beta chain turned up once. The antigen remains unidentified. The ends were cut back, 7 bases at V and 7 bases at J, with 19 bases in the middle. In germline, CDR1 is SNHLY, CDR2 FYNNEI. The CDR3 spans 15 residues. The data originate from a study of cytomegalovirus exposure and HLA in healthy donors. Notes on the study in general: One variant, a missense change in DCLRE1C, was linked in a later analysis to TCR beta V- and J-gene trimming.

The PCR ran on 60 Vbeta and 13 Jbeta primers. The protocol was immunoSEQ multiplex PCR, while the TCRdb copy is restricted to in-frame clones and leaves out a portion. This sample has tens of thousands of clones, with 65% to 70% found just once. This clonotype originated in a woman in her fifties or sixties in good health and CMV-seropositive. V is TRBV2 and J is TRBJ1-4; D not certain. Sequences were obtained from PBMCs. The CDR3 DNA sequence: TGTGCCAGCATCCCATCGGTGAAGCGGATTGAAAAACTGTTTTTT. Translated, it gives CASIPSVKRIEKLFF. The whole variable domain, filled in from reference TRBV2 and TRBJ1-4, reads EPEVTQTPSHQVTQMGQEVILRCVPISNHLYFYWYRQILGQKVEFLVSFYNNEISEKSEIFDDQFSVERPDGSNFTLKIRSTKLEDSAMYFCASIPSVKRIEKLFFGSGTQLSVL.